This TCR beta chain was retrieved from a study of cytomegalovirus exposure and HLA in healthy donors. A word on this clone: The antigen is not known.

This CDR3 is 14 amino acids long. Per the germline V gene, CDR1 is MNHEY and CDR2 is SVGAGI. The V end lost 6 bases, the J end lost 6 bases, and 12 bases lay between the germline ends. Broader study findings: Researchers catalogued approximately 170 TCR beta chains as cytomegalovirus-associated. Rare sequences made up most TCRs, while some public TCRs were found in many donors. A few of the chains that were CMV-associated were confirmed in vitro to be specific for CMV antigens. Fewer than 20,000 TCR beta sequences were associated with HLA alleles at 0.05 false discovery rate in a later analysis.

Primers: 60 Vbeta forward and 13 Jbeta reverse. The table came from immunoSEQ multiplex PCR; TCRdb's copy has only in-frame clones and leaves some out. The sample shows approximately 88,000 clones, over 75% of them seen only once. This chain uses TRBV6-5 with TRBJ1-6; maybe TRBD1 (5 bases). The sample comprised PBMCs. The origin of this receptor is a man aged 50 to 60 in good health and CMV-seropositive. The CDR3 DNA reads TGTGCCAGCAGCGGTGGGGCCGGTAATTCACCCCTCCACTTT. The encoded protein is CASSGGAGNSPLHF.